A selection of T cell receptor beta chains follows, all from one sample in a study of blood T cell repertoires in COVID-19. The data were produced by immunoSEQ multiplex PCR, yet TCRdb's version contains in-frame clones alone and is incomplete. The sample contains about 170,000 clones, under 80% of which appear only once. Sequenced sample: peripheral blood. Source of these receptors: a man between 65 and 85 years old with acute or convalescent COVID-19. The CDR3 runs from the conserved cysteine through the conserved F or W. D genes are given only for firm matches.

V,D,J,CDR3,DNA
TRBV6-5,NA,TRBJ1-1,CASRLQGGNTEAFF,TGTGCCAGCAGACTACAGGGCGGGAACACTGAAGCTTTCTTT
TRBV27,TRBD2,TRBJ2-3,CASSFLSRSGGVTDTQYF,TGTGCCAGCAGTTTTTTGAGTAGGAGCGGGGGGGTTACAGATACGCAGTATTTT
TRBV7-6,TRBD2,TRBJ2-3,CASRKGAGGTDTQYF,TGTGCCAGCAGAAAAGGAGCGGGGGGCACAGATACGCAGTATTTT
TRBV30,TRBD1,TRBJ2-5,CAWNTGGRQETQYF,TGTGCCTGGAACACAGGGGGTAGGCAAGAGACCCAGTACTTC
TRBV19,TRBD1,TRBJ1-2,CASSAFDRGAGYTF,TGTGCCAGTAGTGCCTTCGACAGGGGAGCTGGCTACACCTTC
TRBV5-1,TRBD2,TRBJ2-5,CASSEHAAGVETQYF,TGCGCCAGCAGCGAGCATGCAGCGGGAGTCGAGACCCAGTACTTC
TRBV18,NA,TRBJ1-2,CASSPIGAGRGGYTF,TGTGCCAGCTCACCTATCGGCGCGGGGCGAGGCGGCTACACCTTC
TRBV28,TRBD1,TRBJ1-5,CASSLAGGYQPQHF,TGTGCCAGCAGTTTGGCAGGGGGTTATCAGCCCCAGCATTTT
TRBV7-2,TRBD1,TRBJ1-2,CASSQGQNNNYGYTF,TGTGCCAGCAGCCAGGGACAGAACAATAACTATGGCTACACCTTC
TRBV4-2,NA,TRBJ2-1,CASSQAYNEQFF,TGTGCCAGCAGCCAAGCGTACAATGAGCAGTTCTTC
TRBV7-7,NA,TRBJ1-1,CASSLAGDTEAFF,TGTGCCAGCAGCTTGGCGGGGGACACTGAAGCTTTCTTT
TRBV7-8,NA,TRBJ1-1,CASSFIQGNTEAFF,TGTGCCAGCAGCTTCATACAGGGGAACACTGAAGCTTTCTTT
TRBV19,NA,TRBJ1-1,CASSQQGTEAFF,TGTGCCAGTAGTCAACAGGGCACTGAAGCTTTCTTT
TRBV19,TRBD1,TRBJ1-1,CASSMNRGKNTEAFF,TGTGCCAGTAGTATGAACAGGGGTAAGAACACTGAAGCTTTCTTT
TRBV3-1/TRBV3-2,NA,TRBJ1-3,CASSLSLGREAGSGNTIYF,TGTGCCAGCAGTCTTAGCCTAGGAAGGGAAGCGGGCTCTGGAAACACCATATATTTT